The 10 T cell receptor beta chains in this list originate from one sample, sequenced in a study of beta chain features in type 1 diabetes. The whole isolated RNA underwent reverse transcription, so sequencing captured expressed TCRB transcripts. Clones were sequenced by immunoSEQ multiplex PCR, and TCRdb holds only the in-frame ones, with some missing. The sample has around 500,000 clones; 9.5% to 12% are singletons. The sequenced sample was naive CD4+ T cells from blood. The source is a woman under 30 in good health.

As for this clone: At the DNA level, this CDR3 is encoded by other sequences in the same sample as well. The rearrangement joins TRBV9 to TRBJ2-1, with a possible D match to TRBD2 (6 bases). CDR1 is SGDLS, CDR2 YYNGEE, per germline. The ends were cut back, 1 base at V and 1 base at J, with 9 bases in the middle. The CDR3 covers 15 residues. The CDR3 DNA sequence: TGTGCCAGCAGCGTATCCGGGAGTTCCTACAATGAGCAGTTCTTC. Its translation is CASSVSGSSYNEQFF.

The J gene is TRBJ2-5, the V gene TRBV2; 8 bases are shared with TRBD1. This CDR3 has 13 residues. Trimming removed 8 bases from V and 2 bases from J; junction bases left unmatched: 4. The germline CDR1 and CDR2 sequences are SNHLY and FYNNEI. CDR3 loop: CASVQGAQETQYF. In nucleotides, the CDR3 is TGTGCCAGCGTCCAGGGGGCGCAAGAGACCCAGTACTTC.

CDR3 DNA: TGTGCCAGCAGTGAATATGGGGCAGCGCAAGAGACCCAGTACTTC. Protein: CASSEYGAAQETQYF. The chain carries TRBV25-1 and TRBJ2-5, with a weak D call TRBD1 (5 bases). The germline V and J ends were trimmed by 0 bases and 2 bases, with 10 bases remaining between them. Per germline, CDR1 MGHDK and CDR2 SYGVNS. The CDR3 extends over 15 amino acids.

This clone was picked up a small number of times. The chain uses TRBV12-5 and TRBJ2-7; D gene ambiguous. The V end was cut by 5 bases, the J end by 3 bases, with 5 bases between. Germline-derived CDR1 and CDR2 are LGHNT and FRNRAP. CDR3 length: 11 amino acids. CDR3: CASGVLYEQYF. For the CDR3, the DNA is TGTGCTAGTGGTGTACTCTACGAGCAGTACTTC.

A few counts support this clone. V and J are TRBV11-1 and TRBJ2-1, with D perhaps being TRBD1 or TRBD2 (5 bases each). Per the germline V gene, CDR1 is SGHAT and CDR2 is FQDESV (reference sequence). The V end lost 4 bases, the J end lost 5 bases, and 9 bases lay between the germline ends. The CDR3 loop spans 13 amino acids. The CDR3 here is CASSYGTNNEQFF. DNA of the CDR3: TGTGCCAGCAGCTACGGGACGAACAATGAGCAGTTCTTC.

This clone was detected a few times. The chain uses TRBV5-1 and TRBJ2-5, with D tentatively TRBD2 (5 bases). Trimming took off 4 bases at V and 9 bases at J, with 16 bases between the two ends. This CDR3 is 13 amino acids long. Germline V gives CDR1 SGHRS, CDR2 YFSETQ. For the CDR3, the DNA is TGCGCCAGCAGCCCTGATCCGTCCGGGGCCCAGTACTTC. Translation gives CASSPDPSGAQYF.

This clone appeared a few times. The rearrangement links TRBV7-9 to TRBJ2-5; 9 nucleotides align to TRBD2. Germline assignment: CDR1 SEHNR and CDR2 FQNEAQ (reference sequence). V shed 2 bases, J shed 3 bases, and the junction held 4 bases outside the gene matches. The CDR3 runs to 15 residues. The CDR3 region has the DNA TGTGCCAGCAGCTTACTGGCTAGCGGGGAAGAGACCCAGTACTTC. As protein: CASSLLASGEETQYF.

The rearrangement links TRBV7-7 to TRBJ1-6, with D unclear. V was trimmed by 1 base and J by 8 bases, leaving 6 bases between them. The CDR3 spans 13 residues. Germline CDR1 is SSHAT and CDR2 is FNYEAQ (reference sequence). Written as DNA, the CDR3 is TGTGCCAGCAGCTTAGGGTATGATTCACCCCTCCACTTT. Its translation: CASSLGYDSPLHF.

This clone occurred a few times. V and J are TRBV10-2 and TRBJ2-7, with TRBD2 matching 7 bases. Germline loops: CDR1 WSHSY, CDR2 SAAADI. The V gene end was trimmed by 2 bases and the J gene end by 5 bases; junction bases not matched to a gene: 3. CDR3 size: 13 residues. The CDR3 sequence: CASSERRGNEQYV. The DNA for the CDR3 is TGCGCCAGCAGTGAGCGGCGGGGGAACGAGCAGTACGTC.

This clone was counted between two and nine times. A read error may explain this, as a much larger clone is one base away. This sample includes further DNA sequences coding for the same CDR3. The V and J genes are TRBV7-2 and TRBJ2-6; D is uncertain. Between the trimmed V and J ends, which lost 1 base and 3 bases, there was a span of 1 base. Per the germline V gene, CDR1 is SGHTA and CDR2 is FQGNSA. The CDR3 totals 13 residues. DNA of the CDR3: TGTGCCAGCAGCTTAGATGGGGCCAACGTCCTGACTTTC. Its protein is CASSLDGANVLTF.